This T cell receptor beta chain was identified in a study of CD8+ T cells in alopecia areata. Background on the study: Treated patients swallowed 5 to 10 mg of oral tofacitinib twice daily. Study findings and constraints: Elevated clonality characterized lesional scalp relative to normal scalp, particularly in alopecia totalis/universalis.

The CDR3 extends over 15 amino acids. Deletions cut 1 base from V and 1 base from J, with 10 bases between. The V gene's germline CDR1 is SEHNR and CDR2 FQNEAQ (reference sequence). Extraction of RNA preceded its reverse transcription into cDNA, which served as the sequencing template. The data were produced by immunoSEQ multiplex PCR, yet TCRdb's version contains in-frame clones alone and is incomplete. The data contain 110,000 to 150,000 clones, around 58% of them seen just once; the ten biggest clones take up 5% to 7.5%. PBMCs, the starting material, were the source of sorted CD4+ and CD8+ T cells. There are a few counts of this clone. Its target is not known.

Specimen: CD4+ T cells sorted from blood, collected at week 0. The rearrangement links TRBV7-9 to TRBJ2-5; D is ambiguous. This clonotype was sampled from a human donor with alopecia areata. The CDR3 here is CASSLDRGRQETQYF. CDR3 DNA: TGTGCCAGCAGCTTAGATCGAGGTCGCCAAGAGACCCAGTACTTC.